This T cell receptor beta chain stems from a study of OX40 agonist ivuxolimab in advanced cancers. At the level of the study: One hepatocellular carcinoma and two cutaneous melanoma patients partially responded. The study's findings and limits: With doses of 0.1 to 3.0 mg/kg, CD4+ and CD8+ blood T cells had undergone clonal expansion by week 6. Several nonresponders also turned out to have low normalized T-cell clonal expansion.

Worth noting for this clone: Its antigen is not known.

Clones were read by immunoSEQ multiplex PCR, and TCRdb kept only the in-frame ones, dropping some. Counted here are 100,000 to 140,000 clones, approximately 89% occurring once; the ten biggest clones make up 1% to 1.5%. Autoimmune disease history or systemic immunosuppression barred patients. CDR1 is SEHNR, CDR2 FQNEAQ, per germline (reference sequence). The V end was cut by 8 bases, the J end by 1 base, with 9 bases between. The CDR3 has 12 residues. The specimen was CD4+ or CD8+ T cells sorted from blood, collected in a trial of the OX40 agonist ivuxolimab. The chain couples TRBV7-9 to TRBJ2-7; D gene unclear. The TCR comes from an adult with an advanced solid tumor such as melanoma, head and neck, liver or kidney cancer. This chain's CDR3 is CASCQDSYEQYF. The CDR3 nucleotides read TGTGCCAGCTGCCAGGATTCCTACGAGCAGTACTTC.